These 18 T cell receptor beta chains came from one sample sequenced in a study of T and B cells in COVID-19 patients. BIOMED2 TRB-A/B primer pools were used in multiplex TRB PCR. TCRdb independently ran MiXCR on the multiplex PCR reads; one entry per CDR3 protein. The table has 20,000 to 25,000 distinct CDR3 sequences, around 30% seen once. Each TRB amplification used about 250-550 ng of genomic DNA from blood. Material for sequencing was blood. These receptors all stem from a human donor who had recovered from COVID-19.

This chain links TRBV20-1 with TRBJ1-4; tentatively, D is TRBD1 (5 bases). The CDR3 loop spans 14 amino acids. The V and J ends lost 3 bases and 10 bases respectively, with 18 bases between them. Germline CDR1 reads DFQATT; CDR2 reads SNEGSKA (reference sequence). CDR3 nucleotides: TGCAGTGCTAGTCCTGGGGACGGCGGGGGAAAACTGTTTTTT. This gives the protein CSASPGDGGGKLFF.

Remarks on this clonotype: A much larger clone lies a single base off, so this may be a read error. This CDR3 reads CANSPNRGSNQPQHF. In DNA, the CDR3 is TGTGCCAATAGCCCCAACCGGGGCAGCAATCAGCCCCAGCATTTT. The chain combines TRBV19 with TRBJ1-5, with D maybe TRBD1 (5 bases). Germline V gives CDR1 LNHDA, CDR2 SQIVND (reference sequence). Trimming stripped 10 bases from V and 1 base from J, with 17 bases between. CDR3 length: 15 amino acids.

The chain links TRBV27 to TRBJ2-7, with TRBD1 matching over 9 bases. The CDR3 spans 13 residues. CDR1 and CDR2 from the germline V gene are MNHEY and SMNVEV (reference sequence). The ends lost 3 bases at V and 5 bases at J; junction bases unmatched: 2. The CDR3 coding sequence is TGTGCCAGCAGTTTCGGGACAGGGCACGAGCAGTACTTC. Translation gives CASSFGTGHEQYF.

The rearrangement joins TRBV6-5 to TRBJ1-1; TRBD1 might be the D (5 bases). The CDR3 totals 15 residues. V was cut by 4 bases and J by 2 bases, with 14 bases left in between. The germline V gene encodes CDR1 MNHEY and CDR2 SVGAGI. The DNA for the CDR3 is TGTGCCAGCAGTTTCCTAGACAGTCGTAACACTGAAGCTTTCTTT. It is translated as CASSFLDSRNTEAFF.

This clonotype was seen repeatedly, ten times or more. The chain links TRBV19 to TRBJ1-2, with unresolved D. Looked up from germline, CDR1 is LNHDA and CDR2 is SQIVND (reference sequence). With 8 bases removed from V and 5 bases from J, the gap between germline ends came to 6 bases. The CDR3 sequence is 10 residues long. This chain's CDR3 is CASPRYGYTF. The CDR3 DNA follows: TGTGCCAGTCCCCGATATGGCTACACCTTC. The full variable domain, its missing parts supplied by reference TRBV19 and TRBJ1-2, is DGGITQSPKYLFRKEGQNVTLSCEQNLNHDAMYWYRQDPGQGLRLIYYSQIVNDFQKGDIAEGYSVSREKKESFPLTVTSAQKNPTAFYLCASPRYGYTFGSGTRLTVV.

Note on this clonotype: This may arise from a read error, as a much more abundant clone is one base away. The CDR3 sequence is CARYLLDRDSYEQYF. The CDR3 DNA is TGTGCCCGCTATCTACTCGACAGGGACTCCTACGAGCAGTACTTC. V and J are TRBV5-4 and TRBJ2-7; 7 bases are a match to TRBD1. The CDR3 is made up of 15 amino acids. With 10 bases clipped from V and 0 bases from J, the junction kept 13 bases outside the gene matches. The germline V gene encodes CDR1 SGHNT and CDR2 YYREEE (reference sequence).

About this clonotype: A read error is possible here, since a much larger clone lies one base away. The rearrangement uses TRBV6-1 and TRBJ2-1; 9 bases line up with TRBD1. Germline assignment: CDR1 MNHNS and CDR2 SASEGT. There are 14 residues in the CDR3. V gave up 8 bases and J gave up 6 bases; unmatched junction bases: 8. As DNA, the CDR3 is TGTGCCAGCTACAGGGGGACAGGGTTCAATGAGCAGTTCTTC. This gives the protein CASYRGTGFNEQFF.

This clonotype has at least ten counts. The rearrangement links TRBV13 to TRBJ2-1, with 7 bases aligning to TRBD2. J gave up 6 bases and V 4 bases, and 18 bases lay outside the gene matches. Germline CDR1 is PRHDT and CDR2 is FYEKMQ (reference sequence). The CDR3 spans 18 residues. Here the CDR3 reads CASSSRGPPGGTINEQFF. The CDR3 DNA follows: TGTGCCAGCAGCTCCCGGGGACCTCCGGGGGGAACGATCAATGAGCAGTTCTTC. Based on the CDR3 plus reference TRBV13 and TRBJ2-1, the full variable domain is AAGVIQSPRHLIKEKRETATLKCYPIPRHDTVYWYQQGPGQDPQFLISFYEKMQSDKGSIPDRFSAQQFSDYHSELNMSSLELGDSALYFCASSSRGPPGGTINEQFFGPGTRLTVL.

The chain couples TRBV6-5 to TRBJ1-5, with D unclear. This CDR3 comprises 15 residues. Per germline, CDR1 MNHEY and CDR2 SVGAGI. Trimming cost V 0 bases and J 3 bases, with 9 bases left between them. This chain's CDR3 is CASSYSRGDNQPQHF. CDR3 nucleotide sequence: TGTGCCAGCAGTTACTCGCGGGGAGACAATCAGCCCCAGCATTTT.

This clonotype is judged medium-sized. The chain uses TRBV19 and TRBJ2-3; unclear D gene. CDR1 is LNHDA, CDR2 SQIVND, per germline (reference sequence). V lost 6 bases, J lost 2 bases, and 6 bases lay in between. This CDR3 has 12 amino acids. The CDR3 is CASSASTDTQYF. For the CDR3, the DNA is TGTGCCAGTAGCGCGTCCACAGATACGCAGTATTTT.

This sequence joins TRBV6-1 and TRBJ1-4; possible D gene TRBD1, 5 bases. The CDR3 loop spans 15 amino acids. With 3 bases removed from V and 3 bases from J, the gap between germline ends came to 11 bases. Per the germline V gene, CDR1 is MNHNS and CDR2 is SASEGT. This CDR3 reads CASSDGGLANEKLFF. The DNA of the CDR3 is TGTGCCAGCAGTGACGGGGGATTGGCTAATGAAAAACTGTTTTTT.

The V call is TRBV6-5, the J call TRBJ1-2, with 11 positions matching TRBD1. The CDR3 is made up of 16 amino acids. The junction had 8 bases not matched to a gene; V was cut back by 5 bases and J by 3 bases. Germline CDR1 reads MNHEY; CDR2 reads SVGAGI. CDR3 residues: CASSEGQGARDYGYTF. CDR3 in DNA: TGTGCCAGCAGTGAAGGACAGGGGGCTAGAGACTATGGCTACACCTTC.

This clonotype was recorded a few times. This chain connects TRBV5-6 to TRBJ1-3; D is perhaps TRBD1 (5 bases). The germline V gene encodes CDR1 SGHDT and CDR2 YYEEEE. The V and J ends lost 0 bases and 2 bases respectively, with 9 bases between them. The CDR3 contains 15 residues. CDR3 DNA: TGTGCCAGCAGCTTGGGGAGAGGGGCTGGAAACACCATATATTTT. Its translation: CASSLGRGAGNTIYF.

To note about this clonotype: This may arise from a read error, as a much more abundant clone is one base away. The V call is TRBV5-4, the J call TRBJ2-5; D gene unclear. Germline lookup yields CDR1 SGHNT and CDR2 YYREEE (reference sequence). The CDR3 is 13 amino acids. The V end was cut by 0 bases, the J end by 0 bases, with 3 bases between. CDR3 coding DNA: TGTGCCAGCAGCTTGGTTTACCAAGAGACCCAGTACTTC. It is translated as CASSLVYQETQYF.

This clonotype was counted ten times or more. The rearrangement links TRBV11-3 to TRBJ2-3, with a possible D match to TRBD1 (6 bases). Trimming shortened V by 5 bases and J by 2 bases, and 17 bases separated the two germline ends. The CDR3 covers 16 residues. Germline V gene sequence: CDR1 SGHNT, CDR2 YENEEA. The CDR3 protein is CASSPRGTHNTDTQYF. CDR3 nucleotide sequence: TGTGCCAGCAGCCCAAGGGGGACACACAACACAGATACGCAGTATTTT.

The chain has TRBV27 and TRBJ1-1, with a possible D match to TRBD1 (6 bases). Trimming left V 5 bases short and J 3 bases short, with 13 bases between. The CDR3 has 14 residues. The germline V gene encodes CDR1 MNHEY and CDR2 SMNVEV (reference sequence). CDR3 bases: TGTGCCAGCAGTCCCTGGGCAGGGGACACTGAAGCTTTCTTT. This gives the protein CASSPWAGDTEAFF.

This clonotype was observed a handful of times. V is TRBV6-5 and J is TRBJ1-5; D uncertain. With 5 bases removed from V and 9 bases from J, the gap between germline ends came to 11 bases. The CDR3 contains 12 residues. Per the germline V gene, CDR1 is MNHEY and CDR2 is SVGAGI. The CDR3 reads CASSPRDGPQHF. CDR3 coding DNA: TGTGCCAGCAGTCCTCGTGACGGGCCCCAGCATTTT.

A few counts support this clonotype. This chain connects TRBV6-5 to TRBJ1-1; no firm D call. CDR1 MNHEY and CDR2 SVGAGI come from the germline V gene. This CDR3 contains 14 residues. The ends were cut back, 5 bases at V and 1 base at J, with 11 bases in the middle. CDR3 loop: CASSPSSRNTEAFF. Written as DNA, the CDR3 is TGTGCCAGCAGTCCTTCATCGAGGAACACTGAAGCTTTCTTT.